A selection of T cell receptor beta chains follows, all from one sample in a study of T cell repertoires in ileal Crohn's disease. Here immunoSEQ multiplex PCR was the method, and the copy in TCRdb shows in-frame clones only, minus some. The sample lists 5,500 to 7,500 clones, around 80% occurring once. Sequenced: ileal tissue. All receptors come from an adult with Crohn's disease. CDR3s include the opening cysteine and the closing phenylalanine or tryptophan. The order of the fields is clone size, V gene, J gene, D gene, CDR3 protein, CDR3 DNA. A D gene is named only where the DNA matches it firmly. Part of the rows lack a size; the others show once, few, many or a class for expanded clones.

clone_size: once
v_call: TRBV9
j_call: TRBJ1-5
d_call: .
cdr3_aa: CASSVGGGSYQPQHF
cdr3_nt: TGTGCCAGCAGCGTAGGGGGGGGCTCTTATCAGCCCCAGCATTTT

clone_size: .
v_call: TRBV7-9
j_call: TRBJ2-4
d_call: TRBD1
cdr3_aa: CASSFGTGEGNIQYF
cdr3_nt: TGTGCCAGCAGCTTCGGGACAGGGGAGGGGAACATTCAGTACTTC

clone_size: few
v_call: TRBV21-1
j_call: TRBJ1-1
d_call: .
cdr3_aa: CASSKALGQWMNTEAFF
cdr3_nt: TGTGCCAGCAGCAAAGCGCTGGGACAGTGGATGAACACTGAAGCTTTCTTT

clone_size: .
v_call: TRBV7-8
j_call: TRBJ2-5
d_call: TRBD2
cdr3_aa: CASSHGSGRAQETQYF
cdr3_nt: TGTGCCAGCAGCCACGGTAGCGGGAGGGCACAAGAGACCCAGTACTTC

clone_size: .
v_call: TRBV4-1
j_call: TRBJ2-1
d_call: .
cdr3_aa: CASSQESGSSYNEQFF
cdr3_nt: TGCGCCAGCAGCCAAGAATCGGGTAGCTCCTACAATGAGCAGTTCTTC

clone_size: few
v_call: TRBV4-1
j_call: TRBJ2-7
d_call: .
cdr3_aa: CASSPARDYEQYF
cdr3_nt: TGCGCCAGCAGCCCGGCCCGGGACTACGAGCAGTACTTC

clone_size: .
v_call: TRBV25-1
j_call: TRBJ2-1
d_call: .
cdr3_aa: CASSDRQAFYNEQFF
cdr3_nt: TGTGCCAGCAGTGATCGACAGGCGTTCTACAATGAGCAGTTCTTC

clone_size: .
v_call: TRBV6-5
j_call: TRBJ2-5
d_call: TRBD2
cdr3_aa: CASSWVAGGPGETQYF
cdr3_nt: TGTGCCAGCAGTTGGGTAGCGGGAGGGCCCGGAGAGACCCAGTACTTC

clone_size: .
v_call: TRBV7-2
j_call: TRBJ2-1
d_call: TRBD2
cdr3_aa: CASSLAAGIYNEQFF
cdr3_nt: TGTGCCAGCAGTCTAGCGGCCGGGATCTACAATGAGCAGTTCTTC

clone_size: .
v_call: TRBV9
j_call: TRBJ2-2
d_call: TRBD2
cdr3_aa: CASSQAGGANTGELFF
cdr3_nt: TGTGCCAGCAGCCAAGCGGGAGGGGCGAACACCGGGGAGCTGTTTTTT

clone_size: .
v_call: TRBV9
j_call: TRBJ1-1
d_call: .
cdr3_aa: CASRVGLGRDTEAFF
cdr3_nt: TGTGCCAGCAGGGTAGGGCTTGGGAGGGACACTGAAGCTTTCTTT

clone_size: .
v_call: TRBV6-4
j_call: TRBJ2-7
d_call: TRBD2
cdr3_aa: CASSAGTSVSDEQYF
cdr3_nt: TGTGCCAGCAGTGCCGGGACTAGCGTATCCGACGAGCAGTACTTC

clone_size: .
v_call: TRBV2
j_call: TRBJ2-2
d_call: .
cdr3_aa: CASSEVRAGELFF
cdr3_nt: TGTGCCAGCAGTGAAGTCAGGGCTGGGGAGCTGTTTTTT

clone_size: .
v_call: TRBV7-6
j_call: TRBJ2-4
d_call: .
cdr3_aa: CASSPTGGGSYIQYF
cdr3_nt: TGTGCCAGCAGCCCGACGGGAGGGGGCAGTTACATTCAGTACTTC

clone_size: .
v_call: TRBV5-1
j_call: TRBJ2-7
d_call: TRBD1
cdr3_aa: CASSLESGQHEQYF
cdr3_nt: TGCGCCAGCAGCTTGGAGTCGGGACAGCACGAGCAGTACTTC

clone_size: once
v_call: TRBV6-1
j_call: TRBJ1-3
d_call: .
cdr3_aa: CASSSRGDGNTIYF
cdr3_nt: TGTGCCAGCAGTTCCCGGGGGGACGGAAACACCATATATTTT

clone_size: few
v_call: TRBV10-3
j_call: TRBJ2-7
d_call: TRBD1
cdr3_aa: CAISSGTGGREQYF
cdr3_nt: TGTGCCATCAGCTCCGGGACAGGGGGCCGGGAGCAGTACTTC

clone_size: .
v_call: TRBV2
j_call: TRBJ1-2
d_call: .
cdr3_aa: CASRPHDSYGYTF
cdr3_nt: TGTGCTAGCAGACCACATGATTCCTATGGCTACACCTTC

clone_size: .
v_call: TRBV9
j_call: TRBJ2-5
d_call: TRBD2
cdr3_aa: CASSGPYLAGDETQYF
cdr3_nt: TGTGCCAGCAGCGGCCCTTATCTAGCGGGAGATGAGACCCAGTACTTC

clone_size: few
v_call: TRBV6-4
j_call: TRBJ2-1
d_call: TRBD2
cdr3_aa: CASSDGGEPHNEQFF
cdr3_nt: TGTGCCAGCAGTGACGGGGGGGAACCTCACAATGAGCAGTTCTTC

clone_size: .
v_call: TRBV9
j_call: TRBJ2-5
d_call: .
cdr3_aa: CASSASTSVETQYF
cdr3_nt: TGTGCCAGCAGCGCATCGACTAGTGTGGAGACCCAGTACTTC

clone_size: .
v_call: TRBV4-2
j_call: TRBJ2-1
d_call: .
cdr3_aa: CASSQDQAGSEQFF
cdr3_nt: TGTGCCAGCAGCCAAGATCAGGCGGGAAGTGAGCAGTTCTTC

clone_size: .
v_call: TRBV18
j_call: TRBJ2-2
d_call: .
cdr3_aa: CASSPMVAANTGELFF
cdr3_nt: TGTGCCAGCTCACCAATGGTAGCGGCGAACACCGGGGAGCTGTTTTTT

clone_size: .
v_call: TRBV7-9
j_call: TRBJ1-5
d_call: TRBD1
cdr3_aa: CASSLGTGLGNQPQHF
cdr3_nt: TGTGCCAGCAGCTTAGGGACAGGGCTAGGCAATCAGCCCCAGCATTTT

clone_size: once
v_call: TRBV9
j_call: TRBJ1-5
d_call: .
cdr3_aa: CASSAGTSGNQPQHF
cdr3_nt: TGTGCCAGCAGCGCCGGGACTTCCGGCAATCAGCCCCAGCATTTT

clone_size: .
v_call: TRBV6-1
j_call: TRBJ1-5
d_call: .
cdr3_aa: CASNGQLGTNQPQHF
cdr3_nt: TGTGCCAGCAATGGACAGCTCGGGACCAATCAGCCCCAGCATTTT

clone_size: .
v_call: TRBV6-1
j_call: TRBJ1-2
d_call: .
cdr3_aa: CASSEVQGNYGYTF
cdr3_nt: TGTGCCAGCAGTGAGGTACAGGGAAACTATGGCTACACCTTC

clone_size: .
v_call: TRBV27
j_call: TRBJ2-3
d_call: TRBD2
cdr3_aa: CASSRLADRTDTQYF
cdr3_nt: TGTGCCAGCAGTCGACTAGCGGACCGCACAGATACGCAGTATTTT

clone_size: .
v_call: TRBV30
j_call: TRBJ2-1
d_call: TRBD1
cdr3_aa: CAWTPGQGPNEQFF
cdr3_nt: TGTGCCTGGACCCCGGGACAGGGACCCAATGAGCAGTTCTTC

clone_size: once
v_call: TRBV10-3
j_call: TRBJ2-4
d_call: TRBD1
cdr3_aa: CAISEGTGGVKGQYF
cdr3_nt: TGTGCCATCAGTGAGGGGACAGGGGGAGTAAAGGGTCAGTACTTC

clone_size: .
v_call: TRBV6-5
j_call: TRBJ2-7
d_call: TRBD2
cdr3_aa: CASSSLSGRSYEQYF
cdr3_nt: TGTGCCAGCAGTTCCCTTAGCGGGAGAAGCTACGAGCAGTACTTC

clone_size: .
v_call: TRBV7-3
j_call: TRBJ2-1
d_call: .
cdr3_aa: CASSSSSAGGRSSYNEQFF
cdr3_nt: TGTGCCAGCAGCTCATCTAGCGCCGGGGGTAGGAGCTCCTACAATGAGCAGTTCTTC

clone_size: .
v_call: TRBV2
j_call: TRBJ2-1
d_call: TRBD2
cdr3_aa: CARQLAGDSHEQFF
cdr3_nt: TGTGCCAGGCAACTAGCGGGAGATTCCCATGAGCAGTTCTTC

clone_size: .
v_call: TRBV19
j_call: TRBJ2-3
d_call: .
cdr3_aa: CASALGLHLDTGTQYF
cdr3_nt: TGTGCCAGTGCACTGGGCCTACACCTAGACACAGGTACGCAGTATTTT

clone_size: few
v_call: TRBV30
j_call: TRBJ1-1
d_call: TRBD1
cdr3_aa: CAWSPGGRTEAFF
cdr3_nt: TGTGCCTGGAGTCCAGGGGGCAGGACTGAAGCTTTCTTT

clone_size: .
v_call: TRBV25-1
j_call: TRBJ2-1
d_call: .
cdr3_aa: CASQAFNEQFF
cdr3_nt: TGTGCCAGCCAAGCCTTCAATGAGCAGTTCTTC

clone_size: .
v_call: TRBV30
j_call: TRBJ2-1
d_call: .
cdr3_aa: CAWSAIGKGLYNEQFF
cdr3_nt: TGTGCCTGGAGTGCGATAGGAAAGGGGCTTTACAATGAGCAGTTCTTC

clone_size: .
v_call: TRBV6-1
j_call: TRBJ1-4
d_call: .
cdr3_aa: CASRGGADNEKLFF
cdr3_nt: TGTGCCAGCAGGGGGGGGGCAGACAATGAAAAACTGTTTTTT

clone_size: .
v_call: TRBV6-6
j_call: TRBJ2-7
d_call: .
cdr3_aa: CASSHDYYEQYF
cdr3_nt: TGTGCCAGCAGCCACGACTACTACGAGCAGTACTTC

clone_size: .
v_call: TRBV7-9
j_call: TRBJ2-1
d_call: .
cdr3_aa: CASNRVSVTNEQFF
cdr3_nt: TGTGCCAGCAACCGTGTTAGCGTCACCAATGAGCAGTTCTTC

clone_size: .
v_call: TRBV6-1
j_call: TRBJ1-1
d_call: .
cdr3_aa: CASSVIQVGTEAFF
cdr3_nt: TGTGCCAGCAGTGTAATCCAGGTGGGCACTGAAGCTTTCTTT

clone_size: .
v_call: TRBV7-9
j_call: TRBJ2-5
d_call: TRBD1
cdr3_aa: CASSVGQGKVETQYF
cdr3_nt: TGTGCCAGCAGCGTGGGACAGGGGAAGGTAGAGACCCAGTACTTC

clone_size: .
v_call: TRBV7-2
j_call: TRBJ2-7
d_call: TRBD2
cdr3_aa: CASSLGTAGGGSEQYF
cdr3_nt: TGTGCCAGCAGCTTAGGGACCGCGGGAGGTGGATCCGAGCAGTACTTC

clone_size: .
v_call: TRBV7-3
j_call: TRBJ2-6
d_call: .
cdr3_aa: CASLPSSGANVLTF
cdr3_nt: TGTGCCAGCCTCCCGAGCTCTGGGGCCAACGTCCTGACTTTC

clone_size: .
v_call: TRBV2
j_call: TRBJ2-7
d_call: TRBD2
cdr3_aa: CASRSHRLAGSYEQYF
cdr3_nt: TGTGCCAGCAGATCTCATAGACTAGCGGGCTCCTACGAGCAGTACTTC

clone_size: once
v_call: TRBV25-1
j_call: TRBJ2-5
d_call: .
cdr3_aa: CASSKAGGFETQYF
cdr3_nt: TGTGCCAGCAGCAAAGCAGGCGGGTTTGAGACCCAGTACTTC

clone_size: few
v_call: TRBV4-1
j_call: TRBJ2-7
d_call: TRBD1
cdr3_aa: CASSHKSGTGSYEQYF
cdr3_nt: TGCGCCAGCAGCCACAAATCTGGGACAGGTTCCTACGAGCAGTACTTC

clone_size: .
v_call: TRBV7-9
j_call: TRBJ2-3
d_call: TRBD2
cdr3_aa: CASRLTGGDTQYF
cdr3_nt: TGTGCCAGCAGACTCACCGGGGGGGATACGCAGTATTTT

clone_size: .
v_call: TRBV11-3
j_call: TRBJ1-4
d_call: TRBD1
cdr3_aa: CASSWTGLNEKLFF
cdr3_nt: TGTGCCAGCAGCTGGACAGGCCTTAATGAAAAACTGTTTTTT

clone_size: .
v_call: TRBV11-2
j_call: TRBJ2-5
d_call: TRBD1
cdr3_aa: CASSTEPMTGLETQYF
cdr3_nt: TGTGCCAGCAGCACAGAACCAATGACAGGGTTGGAGACCCAGTACTTC

clone_size: .
v_call: TRBV15
j_call: TRBJ1-5
d_call: .
cdr3_aa: CATAGERYQPQHF
cdr3_nt: TGTGCCACCGCAGGGGAGAGGTATCAGCCCCAGCATTTT

clone_size: .
v_call: TRBV6-5
j_call: TRBJ2-1
d_call: .
cdr3_aa: CASSYSVTPFREQFF
cdr3_nt: TGTGCCAGCAGTTACTCGGTCACACCTTTCAGGGAGCAGTTCTTC

clone_size: .
v_call: TRBV7-2
j_call: TRBJ2-1
d_call: TRBD2
cdr3_aa: CASSARAGGYNEQFF
cdr3_nt: TGTGCCAGCAGCGCGCGAGCGGGAGGTTACAATGAGCAGTTCTTC

clone_size: .
v_call: TRBV4-1
j_call: TRBJ2-4
d_call: TRBD2
cdr3_aa: CASSLRPPGTSEGKNIQYF
cdr3_nt: TGCGCCAGCAGCTTAAGACCACCGGGAACTAGCGAGGGCAAAAACATTCAGTACTTC

clone_size: .
v_call: TRBV25-1
j_call: TRBJ1-5
d_call: .
cdr3_aa: CASSESEGEISNQPQHF
cdr3_nt: TGTGCCAGCAGTGAATCGGAAGGGGAAATTAGCAATCAGCCCCAGCATTTT